Presented here are 27 T cell receptor beta chains from one specimen sequenced in a study of OX40 agonist ivuxolimab in advanced cancers. Clones were read by immunoSEQ multiplex PCR, and TCRdb kept only the in-frame ones, dropping some. The top ten hold approximately 4% of the sample, which has more than 55,000 clones, 86% seen once. The input for sequencing was CD4+ or CD8+ T cells sorted from blood, taken in a trial of the OX40 agonist ivuxolimab. Receptors were obtained from an adult with an advanced solid tumor such as melanoma, head and neck, liver or kidney cancer.

CDR3 sequence (DNA): TGTGCCAGCAGCTTAGACAGGGGGGCTGAAGCTTTCTTT. Its protein product is CASSLDRGAEAFF. The chain combines TRBV7-9 with TRBJ1-1; 8 bases line up with TRBD1. Germline-derived CDR1 and CDR2 are SEHNR and FQNEAQ (reference sequence). The CDR3 is 13 residues long. Trimming cost V 1 base and J 6 bases; bases outside gene matches: 1.

This sequence joins TRBV7-2 and TRBJ1-4; TRBD1 is a possible D gene (5 bases). CDR3 length: 15 residues. V lost 0 bases and J 6 bases, leaving 11 bases between the germline ends. Germline V CDR1 and CDR2: SGHTA, FQGNSA. CDR3 nucleotide sequence: TGTGCCAGCAGCTTAGCGGGGCCGTCTGATGAAAAACTGTTTTTT. This gives the protein CASSLAGPSDEKLFF.

This rearrangement joins TRBV6-6 to TRBJ2-3; D is possibly TRBD1 (7 bases). The germline V gene has CDR1 MNHNY and CDR2 SVGAGI (reference sequence). V gave up 11 bases and J gave up 5 bases, with 14 bases separating them. This CDR3 contains 12 residues. The CDR3 reads CAAGGGEDTQYF. In DNA, the CDR3 is TGTGCCGCAGGGGGAGGCGAAGATACGCAGTATTTT.

This clone has only a few counts. J is TRBJ1-5 and V is TRBV11-3; D uncertain. Germline values: CDR1 SGHNT, CDR2 YENEEA. V was shortened by 1 base and J by 0 bases, with 16 bases between the two germline ends. The CDR3 is 18 residues long. The CDR3 spells CASSLVCRQPDSNQPQHF. The CDR3 DNA follows: TGTGCCAGCAGCTTAGTGTGTCGGCAGCCCGATAGCAATCAGCCCCAGCATTTT.

The rearrangement uses TRBV14 and TRBJ2-3; D may be TRBD1 (5 bases). The CDR3 length is 15 residues. Germline values: CDR1 SGHDN, CDR2 FVKESK. V lost 8 bases and J 0 bases, leaving 15 bases between the germline ends. CDR3 residues: CASAQGYSSTDTQYF. The CDR3 nucleotides read TGTGCCAGCGCTCAGGGATATTCTAGCACAGATACGCAGTATTTT. The whole variable domain, remainder taken from reference TRBV14 and TRBJ2-3, is EAGVTQFPSHSVIEKGQTVTLRCDPISGHDNLYWYRRVMGKEIKFLLHFVKESKQDESGMPNNRFLAERTGGTYSTLKVQPAELEDSGVYFCASAQGYSSTDTQYFGPGTRLTVL.

The chain carries TRBV19 and TRBJ1-3, with 8 bases matching TRBD1. Per germline, CDR1 LNHDA and CDR2 SQIVND (reference sequence). This CDR3 is 15 amino acids long. The V and J ends lost 4 bases and 3 bases, in that order; junction bases with no gene match: 5. The CDR3 loop reads CASSTRQGFGNTIYF. CDR3 DNA sequence: TGTGCCAGTAGTACTCGACAGGGGTTTGGAAACACCATATATTTT.

In this sample, this clone is medium-sized. V and J are TRBV19 and TRBJ1-1; possible D gene TRBD1, 5 bases. The V end was cut by 2 bases, the J end by 5 bases, with 9 bases between. This CDR3 contains 13 residues. Germline CDR1 is LNHDA and CDR2 is SQIVND (reference sequence). The chain's CDR3 is CASSIWGPTEAFF. The CDR3 DNA reads TGTGCCAGTAGTATATGGGGCCCGACTGAAGCTTTCTTT.

The chain employs TRBV7-6 and TRBJ1-5; D might be TRBD1 (5 bases). The CDR3 is 14 amino acids. The germline V gene has CDR1 SGHVS and CDR2 FNYEAQ. Trimming cost V 0 bases and J 6 bases, with 9 bases left between them. CDR3 sequence (DNA): TGTGCCAGCAGCTTAGCAGGGGCAAGTCAGCCCCAGCATTTT. Residues: CASSLAGASQPQHF.

This clone was seen only a few times. An end of the junction does not agree with germline; a read error may underlie this. The CDR3 nucleotides are TGTGCCAGCAGCGAAGCGACAGGGGCCACCTACGAGCAGTACTTC. Translated: CASSEATGATYEQYF. The chain carries TRBV6-1 and TRBJ2-7; the match to TRBD1 covers 8 bases. Germline lookup yields CDR1 MNHNS and CDR2 SASEGT. This CDR3 has 15 residues.

This clone has just a few counts. This chain uses TRBV4-2 with TRBJ2-7; TRBD1 matches 7 bases. The junction had 4 bases not matched to a gene; V was cut back by 1 base and J by 4 bases. Germline-derived CDR1 and CDR2 are LGHNA and YNFKEQ. This CDR3 has 14 residues. The DNA for the CDR3 is TGTGCCAGCAGCCAAGGACAGGGCGATTACGAGCAGTACTTC. It is translated as CASSQGQGDYEQYF.

The chain is built from TRBV2 and TRBJ2-7, with unresolved D. Germline CDR1 reads SNHLY; CDR2 reads FYNNEI. This CDR3 is 12 amino acids long. V was trimmed by 4 bases and J by 3 bases, leaving 7 bases between them. This CDR3 reads CASSVSFYEQYF. CDR3 nucleotides: TGTGCCAGCAGTGTCAGTTTCTACGAGCAGTACTTC.

This chain joins TRBV9 and TRBJ2-7; 8 nucleotides line up with TRBD1. V lost 7 bases, J lost 0 bases, and 6 bases stayed unmatched. The CDR3 totals 14 residues. Per the germline V gene, CDR1 is SGDLS and CDR2 is YYNGEE. The CDR3 coding sequence is TGTGCCAGCGCTCGGGGACAGGACTCCTACGAGCAGTACTTC. Its translation: CASARGQDSYEQYF.

This clone was counted only a few times. The V call is TRBV18, the J call TRBJ1-3; D unclear. This CDR3 has 12 residues. Deletions cut 10 bases from V and 0 bases from J, with 7 bases between. Germline CDR1 is KGHSH and CDR2 is LQKENI. The chain's CDR3 is CATRSSGNTIYF. Written as DNA, the CDR3 is TGTGCCACTCGAAGCTCTGGAAACACCATATATTTT.

The chain recombines TRBV4-3 with TRBJ1-2, with D possibly TRBD1 on 6 matching bases. CDR3 size: 14 residues. CDR1 LGHNA and CDR2 YSLEER come from the germline V gene. Between the trimmed V and J ends, which lost 0 bases and 4 bases, there was a span of 9 bases. The CDR3 sequence is CASSQEARGYGYTF. The CDR3 nucleotides are TGCGCCAGCAGCCAAGAGGCCAGGGGCTATGGCTACACCTTC.

The V call is TRBV5-1, the J call TRBJ2-3; D might be TRBD1 or TRBD2, each matching 5 bases. Trimming removed 1 base from V and 0 bases from J, with 15 bases in between. CDR1 SGHRS and CDR2 YFSETQ come from the germline V gene. The CDR3 totals 17 residues. The CDR3 DNA reads as TGCGCCAGCAGCTTGCAGGGATCCGAGGGGAGCACAGATACGCAGTATTTT. Protein: CASSLQGSEGSTDTQYF.

Concerning this clone itself: Being one base from a much bigger clone, this may be a read error. The rearrangement links TRBV5-6 to TRBJ1-1; D is uncertain. CDR3 length equals 13 residues. CDR1 is SGHDT, CDR2 YYEEEE, per germline. The V end was cut by 2 bases, the J end by 0 bases, with 5 bases between. DNA for the CDR3: TGTGCCAGCAGCTTTTTTATGAACACTGAAGCTTTCTTT. Its translation is CASSFFMNTEAFF.

J is TRBJ1-2 and V is TRBV18; possibly TRBD1 for D (5 bases). This CDR3 spans 15 amino acids. Germline loops: CDR1 KGHSH, CDR2 LQKENI. The V end lost 5 bases, the J end lost 3 bases, and 16 bases lay between the germline ends. CDR3: CASSSGTPAYYGYTF. CDR3 nucleotide sequence: TGTGCCAGCTCAAGTGGGACCCCGGCGTACTATGGCTACACCTTC.

V usage is TRBV7-3 and J usage is TRBJ2-1; D is perhaps TRBD1 (5 bases). The V gene's germline CDR1 is SGHTA and CDR2 FQGTGA. The CDR3 covers 16 residues. V lost 5 bases and J lost 6, with 20 bases in between. The DNA of the CDR3 is TGTGCCAGCAGCCTAAACCGGGCAGGGCGGATCAATGAGCAGTTCTTC. It encodes CASSLNRAGRINEQFF.

Concerning this clone itself: Relative to the germline gene, one junction end is altered; a read error may explain this. The chain uses TRBV5-4 and TRBJ2-3; maybe TRBD2 (5 bases). Germline CDR1 reads SGHNT; CDR2 reads YYREEE (reference sequence). The CDR3 extends over 16 amino acids. In nucleotides, the CDR3 is TGTGCCAACAGCTTGTGGCTAGGAGGAAGCACAGATACGCAGTATTTT. Residues: CANSLWLGGSTDTQYF. Filled out from reference TRBV5-4 and TRBJ2-3, the complete variable domain reads ETGVTQSPTHLIKTRGQQVTLRCSSQSGHNTVSWYQQALGQGPQFIFQYYREEENGRGNFPPRFSGLQFPNYSSELNVNALELDDSALYLCANSLWLGGSTDTQYFGPGTRLTVL.

There are a few counts of this clone. The gene calls are TRBV12-5 and TRBJ1-1; the match to TRBD1 covers 7 bases. With V trimmed by 0 bases and J by 7 bases, 8 bases remained unmatched. CDR3 length equals 15 residues. The germline V gene has CDR1 LGHNT and CDR2 FRNRAP. The chain's CDR3 is CASGLVTGVYVEAFF. CDR3 bases: TGTGCTAGTGGTTTGGTTACAGGGGTCTATGTTGAAGCTTTCTTT.

This clone has just a few counts. The V call is TRBV6-6, the J call TRBJ1-6, with a weak D call TRBD1 (5 bases). The germline V gene encodes CDR1 MNHNY and CDR2 SVGAGI (reference sequence). Trimming removed 1 base from V and 17 bases from J, with 21 bases in between. CDR3 length equals 15 residues. Written as DNA, the CDR3 is TGTGCCAGCAGTTACTGGACCTCCCCAGAGCGGGGGATCCACTTT. Its translation is CASSYWTSPERGIHF.

V and J are TRBV5-1 and TRBJ1-4; D call uncertain. The germline CDR1 and CDR2 sequences are SGHRS and YFSETQ. The CDR3 is 14 residues long. V lost 1 base and J 3 bases, leaving 7 bases between the germline ends. CDR3 in DNA: TGCGCCAGCAGCTTGTCCGGGTCTAATGAAAAACTGTTTTTT. Translating gives CASSLSGSNEKLFF.

The CDR3 here is CASSIGGSGTQYF. DNA for the CDR3: TGTGCCAGTAGTATCGGTGGGTCGGGGACCCAGTACTTC. The rearrangement joins TRBV19 to TRBJ2-5; D is unresolved. This CDR3 region has 13 residues. V was trimmed by 3 bases and J by 7 bases, leaving 12 bases between them. Germline CDR1 is LNHDA and CDR2 is SQIVND (reference sequence).

The chain is built from TRBV6-1 and TRBJ1-2, with D unclear. The germline CDR1 and CDR2 sequences are MNHNS and SASEGT. CDR3 length equals 16 residues. V was shortened by 3 bases and J by 8 bases, with 22 bases between the two germline ends. The CDR3 nucleotides are TGTGCCAGCAGTGAGGGGAGGCACTTTCTGGTTCGGGGCTACACCTTC. Protein sequence: CASSEGRHFLVRGYTF.

This clone was recorded only once. J is TRBJ1-2 and V is TRBV5-1, with D uncertain. V lost 3 bases, J lost 10 bases, and 16 bases lay in between. Germline lookup yields CDR1 SGHRS and CDR2 YFSETQ. The CDR3 totals 13 residues. The CDR3 DNA follows: TGCGCCAGCAGCTCGGGAATACCCACCGACTACACCTTC. This translates into CASSSGIPTDYTF.

The rearrangement uses TRBV5-6 and TRBJ2-5; D is undetermined. Germline assignment: CDR1 SGHDT and CDR2 YYEEEE. Trimming took 1 base from V and 4 from J, leaving 11 bases between them. This CDR3 is 14 amino acids long. The CDR3 loop reads CASSLSRIRETQYF. The CDR3 DNA reads TGTGCCAGCAGCTTGTCCAGAATCAGAGAGACCCAGTACTTC.

V usage is TRBV18 and J usage is TRBJ2-7; 9 positions agree with TRBD1. The CDR3 covers 14 residues. With 4 bases clipped from V and 3 bases from J, the junction kept 4 bases outside the gene matches. CDR1 is KGHSH and CDR2 is LQKENI in the germline V gene. CDR3 coding DNA: TGTGCCAGCTCACGGGACAGGGTACACTACGAGCAGTACTTC. Protein product: CASSRDRVHYEQYF.